Following are 22 T cell receptor beta chains from one sample sequenced in a study of graft-versus-host responses after intestinal transplantation. Their cognate antigens are unknown. Assay: immunoSEQ multiplex PCR; the TCRdb copy retains only in-frame clones and omits some. Of 90,000 to 130,000 clones listed, around 90% are singletons. The material was unstimulated CD4+ T cells sorted from spleen or lymph node cells, obtained before transplant. Receptor source: a human donor who was the organ donor for an intestinal transplant.

This rearrangement joins TRBV11-2 to TRBJ1-1; tentative D call: TRBD1 (6 bases). Germline CDR1 and CDR2: SGHAT and FQNNGV. V was clipped by 6 bases and J by 6 bases, with 20 bases between them. The CDR3 has 15 residues. The CDR3 region has the DNA TGTGCCAGCAGTCCCTTAAGGGGGGCGGCCCCTGAAGCTTTCTTT. Its protein product is CASSPLRGAAPEAFF.

The gene calls are TRBV19 and TRBJ2-5; 7 bases line up with TRBD2. The CDR3 is 15 amino acids. Germline V gene lookup returns CDR1 LNHDA and CDR2 SQIVND (reference sequence). V trimming: 5 bases; J trimming: 5 bases; junction bases outside the gene matches: 11. The CDR3 DNA follows: TGTGCCAGTAGTGGCGGGAGAAGTTTCCAGGAGACCCAGTACTTC. Translating it yields CASSGGRSFQETQYF. The full variable domain, with the rest looked up from reference TRBV19 and TRBJ2-5, is DGGITQSPKYLFRKEGQNVTLSCEQNLNHDAMYWYRQDPGQGLRLIYYSQIVNDFQKGDIAEGYSVSREKKESFPLTVTSAQKNPTAFYLCASSGGRSFQETQYFGPGTRLLVL.

The chain is built from TRBV28 and TRBJ2-1; TRBD2 aligns across 8 bases. This CDR3 contains 15 residues. The germline V gene has CDR1 MDHEN and CDR2 SYDVKM. The J segment lost 0 bases and the V segment lost 8 bases, leaving 6 bases of the junction unmatched. CDR3 DNA sequence: TGTGCCAGCGCGGCGGGAGGAGGCTCCTACAATGAGCAGTTCTTC. Amino acids: CASAAGGGSYNEQFF. Combining the CDR3 with reference TRBV28 and TRBJ2-1 gives the whole variable domain DVKVTQSSRYLVKRTGEKVFLECVQDMDHENMFWYRQDPGLGLRLIYFSYDVKMKEKGDIPEGYSVSREKKERFSLILESASTNQTSMYLCASAAGGGSYNEQFFGPGTRLTVL.

V is TRBV29-1 and J is TRBJ2-5; 10 bases are a match to TRBD1. CDR3 size: 13 residues. CDR1 and CDR2 (germline): SQVTM, ANQGSEA. With V trimmed by 6 bases and J by 2 bases, 3 bases remained unmatched. The chain's CDR3 is CSVGGQGQETQYF. Written as DNA, the CDR3 is TGCAGCGTGGGGGGACAGGGGCAAGAGACCCAGTACTTC.

The chain is built from TRBV11-2 and TRBJ2-7, with D possibly TRBD2 on 5 matching bases. The CDR3 has 15 amino acids. V gave up 3 bases and J gave up 2 bases, with 14 bases separating them. The germline CDR1 and CDR2 sequences are SGHAT and FQNNGV. The CDR3 region has the DNA TGTGCCAGCAGCTTCAGAGGCTGGGAGACCTACGAGCAGTACTTC. Translating it yields CASSFRGWETYEQYF.

The chain employs TRBV7-3 and TRBJ1-1; 7 bases are a match to TRBD1. The CDR3 consists of 13 residues. V lost 5 bases and J lost 8; bases outside the gene matches: 8. Germline V gene data show CDR1 as SGHTA and CDR2 as FQGTGA. The CDR3 region is CASSLSPGQEAFF. CDR3 coding DNA: TGTGCCAGCAGCCTATCGCCGGGACAGGAAGCTTTCTTT.

The chain recombines TRBV7-2 with TRBJ2-7, with 12 nucleotides matching TRBD2. This CDR3 is 17 amino acids long. The ends lost 4 bases at V and 3 bases at J; junction bases unmatched: 10. The germline gives CDR1 SGHTA, CDR2 FQGNSA. CDR3 region: CASSSRLAGAPVYEQYF. For the CDR3, the DNA is TGTGCCAGCAGCTCCCGACTAGCGGGAGCTCCGGTCTACGAGCAGTACTTC.

The chain links TRBV2 to TRBJ1-3; D perhaps matches TRBD1 (6 bases). Germline V gene data show CDR1 as SNHLY and CDR2 as FYNNEI. Trimming took off 8 bases at V and 0 bases at J, with 14 bases between the two ends. This CDR3 has 15 amino acids. The CDR3 reads CASSEEGGSGNTIYF. The DNA for the CDR3 is TGTGCCAGCTCCGAGGAGGGGGGCTCTGGAAACACCATATATTTT.

The V and J genes are TRBV6-5 and TRBJ2-7; a possible D gene is TRBD1 (5 bases). CDR3 length: 13 residues. Trimming removed 6 bases from V and 4 bases from J, with 13 bases in between. Germline assignment: CDR1 MNHEY and CDR2 SVGAGI. CDR3 residues: CASRDPRVYEQYF. The CDR3 nucleotides are TGTGCCAGCAGAGACCCCAGGGTTTACGAGCAGTACTTC.

In DNA form, the CDR3 reads TGTGCCAGCAGCGCGGGAGCTCGCGGGGAGCTGTTTTTT. Residues: CASSAGARGELFF. V is TRBV7-3 and J is TRBJ2-2, with 7 bases fitting TRBD2. V lost 5 bases to trimming and J lost 7 bases; unmatched junction nucleotides: 4. The CDR3 spans 13 residues. Germline CDR1 and CDR2: SGHTA and FQGTGA.

The rearrangement uses TRBV5-1 and TRBJ2-4, with D possibly being TRBD1 or TRBD2 (5 bases each). V was trimmed by 0 bases and J by 7 bases, leaving 14 bases between them. CDR1 is SGHRS, CDR2 YFSETQ, per germline. The CDR3 covers 15 residues. The DNA for the CDR3 is TGCGCCAGCAGCTTGGGTGGGGGAGAAGGGAACATTCAGTACTTC. This gives the protein CASSLGGGEGNIQYF.

The rearrangement uses TRBV28 and TRBJ2-3; 12 bases agree with TRBD1. V dropped 6 bases and J dropped 1; count of bases not matched to a gene: 5. The CDR3 has 16 residues. Germline V lookup: CDR1 MDHEN, CDR2 SYDVKM. The chain's CDR3 is CASSPGQGAGTDTQYF. The DNA of the CDR3 is TGTGCCAGCAGCCCGGGACAGGGGGCGGGCACAGATACGCAGTATTTT.

The V call is TRBV4-1, the J call TRBJ2-7; D assignment may be TRBD1 or TRBD2 (5 bases each). CDR1 and CDR2 (germline): MGHRA, YSYEKL. There are 14 residues in the CDR3. Trimming removed 5 bases at V and 2 bases at J, with 13 bases between. DNA of the CDR3: TGCGCCAGCAGCGCCCGGGACGGAGCCTACGAGCAGTACTTC. Translating gives CASSARDGAYEQYF.

The CDR3 loop is CASSFGQPQHF. Written as DNA, the CDR3 is TGTGCCAGCAGTTTTGGTCAGCCCCAGCATTTT. The V gene is TRBV27, the J gene TRBJ1-5; D not resolved. In germline, CDR1 is MNHEY, CDR2 SMNVEV (reference sequence). V dropped 3 bases and J dropped 6 bases, with 3 bases sitting between them. The CDR3 consists of 11 residues.

The chain is built from TRBV19 and TRBJ1-1; D call uncertain. V lost 5 bases, J lost 1 base, and 8 bases lay in between. This CDR3 is built from 13 residues. Germline V gene lookup returns CDR1 LNHDA and CDR2 SQIVND (reference sequence). In DNA, the CDR3 is TGTGCCAGTAGTGAAGTCGGGAACACTGAAGCTTTCTTT. As protein: CASSEVGNTEAFF.

CDR3 in DNA: TGTGCCAGCAGTGAAAGGGCGAACTCCTACAATGAGCAGTTCTTC. Its protein is CASSERANSYNEQFF. The gene calls are TRBV6-4 and TRBJ2-1; D is unresolved. Trimming shortened V by 3 bases and J by 0 bases, and 9 bases separated the two germline ends. Germline V gene data show CDR1 as MRHNA and CDR2 as SNTAGT. The CDR3 is made up of 15 amino acids.

The chain links TRBV4-1 to TRBJ2-3; D call uncertain. Trimming took off 1 base at V and 4 bases at J, with 0 bases between the two ends. The V gene's germline CDR1 is MGHRA and CDR2 YSYEKL. The CDR3 is made up of 11 amino acids. CDR3 nucleotide sequence: TGCGCCAGCAGCCAAGCAGATACGCAGTATTTT. Translation gives CASSQADTQYF.

The rearrangement links TRBV7-3 to TRBJ2-3; D is unclear. In germline, CDR1 is SGHTA, CDR2 FQGTGA. Trimming left V 6 bases short and J 4 bases short, with 8 bases between. This CDR3 contains 12 residues. CDR3 in amino acids: CASSYEADTQYF. The CDR3 DNA reads TGTGCCAGCAGTTACGAGGCAGATACGCAGTATTTT.

The V gene is TRBV30, the J gene TRBJ1-2; D may be TRBD1 (5 bases). The length of the CDR3 is 13 residues. Germline values: CDR1 GTSNPN, CDR2 SVGIG (reference sequence). Trimming left V 3 bases short and J 4 bases short, with 12 bases between. CDR3: CAWSPDSTYGYTF. The CDR3 nucleotides are TGTGCCTGGAGCCCAGACAGCACCTATGGCTACACCTTC.

The chain has TRBV7-9 and TRBJ1-1; a possible D gene is TRBD1 (6 bases). Trimming stripped 3 bases from V and 1 base from J, with 6 bases between. The length of the CDR3 is 13 residues. CDR1 SEHNR and CDR2 FQNEAQ come from the germline V gene (reference sequence). Here the CDR3 DNA reads TGTGCCAGCAGCTTGGGACAGAACACTGAAGCTTTCTTT. Protein: CASSLGQNTEAFF.

The chain employs TRBV9 and TRBJ1-5, with TRBD1 matching over 7 bases. The CDR3 consists of 14 residues. Trimming at V came to 5 bases and at J to 9 bases, leaving 11 bases not matched to a gene. Germline V gene lookup returns CDR1 SGDLS and CDR2 YYNGEE. The CDR3 coding sequence is TGTGCCAGCAGTCCCGCCGGGACAGAAAGGCCCCAGCATTTT. Protein product: CASSPAGTERPQHF.

The rearrangement joins TRBV5-1 to TRBJ2-1; D possibly corresponds to TRBD2 (5 bases). CDR3 size: 16 residues. CDR1 and CDR2 from the germline V gene are SGHRS and YFSETQ. V was trimmed by 3 bases and J by 0 bases, leaving 13 bases between them. CDR3 coding DNA: TGCGCCAGCAGCTCCACTAACAGCGGCTCCTACAATGAGCAGTTCTTC. Encoded protein: CASSSTNSGSYNEQFF. Combining the CDR3 with reference TRBV5-1 and TRBJ2-1 gives the whole variable domain KAGVTQTPRYLIKTRGQQVTLSCSPISGHRSVSWYQQTPGQGLQFLFEYFSETQRNKGNFPGRFSGRQFSNSRSEMNVSTLELGDSALYLCASSSTNSGSYNEQFFGPGTRLTVL.